This T cell receptor beta chain came from a study of cytomegalovirus exposure and HLA in healthy donors. About the research overall: The early release's HLA-typed donors yielded 78 million or so unique TCRs.

Remarks on this clone: The antigen remains undetermined.

This CDR3 comprises 12 residues. With V trimmed by 7 bases and J by 7 bases, 4 bases remained unmatched. Looked up from germline, CDR1 is SNHLY and CDR2 is FYNNEI. Findings and caveats of the study: A later analysis by the authors found several of the most significant clusters apparently linked to common viral pathogens. The records held CMV serostatus as the only immune exposure information.

PCR employed 60 Vbeta and 13 Jbeta primers. Methods used by the authors: Roughly 83 million unique TCR beta chains, roughly 11 million of them shared, were counted by a later analysis. The data were produced by immunoSEQ multiplex PCR, yet TCRdb's version contains in-frame clones alone and is incomplete. V, J and clone size were drawn from that table, and D and trimming were deduced from the DNA. The repertoire holds fewer than 250,000 clones, with around four fifths as singletons. The clonotype comes from a boy between 2 and 10 years old in good health and CMV-seronegative. Specimen: PBMCs. This chain joins TRBV2 and TRBJ2-1, with 7 bases lining up with TRBD2. CDR3 sequence: CASTPAGNEQFF. The CDR3 coding sequence is TGTGCCAGCACACCAGCGGGGAATGAGCAGTTCTTC.